Below, one TCR beta chain is given with its context. The sample is drawn from a study of T cells after yellow fever vaccination. For the study at large: The authors prepared low-cell-number fractions using SMART-Seq v4 Ultra Low Input.

Conversion of TCR transcripts into cDNA relied on 5'RACE template switching, which added a universal primer site and UMIs. Each CDR3 protein is one row after TCRdb ran MiXCR on the 5' RACE reads. This sample yields under 500,000 distinct CDR3 sequences, of which roughly 20% are seen a single time; 15% to 20% belongs to the top ten. This CDR3 is built from 15 residues. Germline loops: CDR1 SQVTM, CDR2 ANQGSEA. V gave up 6 bases and J gave up 0 bases, with 17 bases separating them. The chain employs TRBV29-1 and TRBJ1-2; D is unclear. This clonotype originated in a man aged 18 to 35 who received the YFV17D yellow fever vaccine. Sequenced here: PBMCs, sampled before the yellow fever booster vaccination. The CDR3: CSVPNKRAANYGYTF. As DNA, the CDR3 is TGCAGCGTCCCGAACAAGAGGGCTGCTAACTATGGCTACACCTTC.